This T cell receptor beta chain was documented in a study of Graves' ophthalmopathy and Graves' hyperthyroidism. This clonotype appeared many times. Its antigen is unknown. RNA transcripts provided the template for amplifying TCR beta CDR3 regions. HTBI primers were employed in first-round RT-PCR, then a second-round multiplex PCR followed. From the multiplex PCR reads, TCRdb called clonotypes with MiXCR, one entry per CDR3 protein. This repertoire shows about 550,000 distinct CDR3 sequences, about 35% found once; its top ten account for 3.5% to 4.5%. Additional autoimmune diseases, uncontrolled infections, pregnancy or lactation disqualified patients. Regarding the study as a whole: Researchers report that a 13-signature model separated ophthalmopathy from stable hyperthyroidism, posting under 90% sensitivity and 65% to 82% specificity.

Trimming stripped 2 bases from V and 3 bases from J, with 7 bases between. Germline V lookup: CDR1 SNHLY, CDR2 FYNNEI. The CDR3 runs to 13 residues. The chain carries TRBV2 and TRBJ1-1; a possible D gene is TRBD1 (5 bases). This TCR came from an adult man with Graves' hyperthyroidism. Sequencing was performed on peripheral blood or thyroid tissue (not recorded which). The CDR3 region has the DNA TGTGCCAGCAGTGAAAGCAGGGACACTGAAGCTTTCTTT. Amino acid sequence: CASSESRDTEAFF.